This TCR beta chain was identified during a study of blood T cell repertoires in COVID-19. Study information: Donors in the United States, Italy and Spain gave samples during acute or convalescent COVID-19. T cells, B-cell-depleted T cells, or PBMCs provided the cDNA or gDNA that served as material.

Per the authors' pipeline: Estimation of nucleated cell counts was performed using reference gene primer amplification. Assay: immunoSEQ multiplex PCR; the TCRdb copy retains only in-frame clones and omits some. The V and J calls and the clone size are those of that table, but D and trimming were determined from the DNA. The table shows approximately 150,000 clones, with 86% occurring only once. The CDR3 totals 13 residues. Germline CDR1 and CDR2: WNHNN and SYGVQD (reference sequence). The V end was cut by 3 bases, the J end by 8 bases, with 13 bases between. The material sequenced was peripheral blood. The chain uses TRBV10-1 and TRBJ1-2; D is possibly TRBD1 (6 bases). The clonotype was recovered from a woman in her 70s with acute or convalescent COVID-19. CDR3 sequence: CASSEDRTVGYTF. Written as DNA, the CDR3 is TGCGCCAGCAGTGAAGACAGGACCGTGGGCTACACCTTC.